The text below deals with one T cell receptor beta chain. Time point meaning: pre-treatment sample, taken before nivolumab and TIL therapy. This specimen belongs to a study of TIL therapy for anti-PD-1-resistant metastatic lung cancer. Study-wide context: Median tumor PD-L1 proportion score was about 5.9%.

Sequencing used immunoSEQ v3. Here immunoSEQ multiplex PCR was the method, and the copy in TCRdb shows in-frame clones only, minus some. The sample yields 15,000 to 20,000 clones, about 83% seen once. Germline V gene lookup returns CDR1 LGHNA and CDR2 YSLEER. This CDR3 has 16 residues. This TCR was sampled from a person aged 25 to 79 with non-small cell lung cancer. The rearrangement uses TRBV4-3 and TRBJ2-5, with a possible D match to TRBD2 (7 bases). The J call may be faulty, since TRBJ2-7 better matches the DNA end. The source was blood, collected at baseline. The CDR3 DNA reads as TGCGCCAGCAGCCAAGGGGGGGGCGGAGCAAGCTACGAGCAGTACTTC. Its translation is CASSQGGGGASYEQYF.